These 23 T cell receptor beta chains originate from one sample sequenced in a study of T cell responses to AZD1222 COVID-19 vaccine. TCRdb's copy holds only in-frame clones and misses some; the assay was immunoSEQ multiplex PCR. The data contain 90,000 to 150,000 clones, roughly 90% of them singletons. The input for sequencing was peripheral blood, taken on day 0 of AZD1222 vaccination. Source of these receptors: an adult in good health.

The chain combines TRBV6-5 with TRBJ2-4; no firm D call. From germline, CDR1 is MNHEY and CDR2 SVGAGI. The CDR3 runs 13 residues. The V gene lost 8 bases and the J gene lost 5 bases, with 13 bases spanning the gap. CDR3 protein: CASCRSDENIQYF. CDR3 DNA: TGTGCCAGCTGCCGGTCGGACGAAAACATTCAGTACTTC.

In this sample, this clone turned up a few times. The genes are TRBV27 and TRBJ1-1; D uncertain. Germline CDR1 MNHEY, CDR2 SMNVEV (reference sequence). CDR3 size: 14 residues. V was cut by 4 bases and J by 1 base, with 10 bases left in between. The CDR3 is CASSSRTANTEAFF. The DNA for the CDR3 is TGTGCCAGCAGTTCCCGGACGGCGAACACTGAAGCTTTCTTT.

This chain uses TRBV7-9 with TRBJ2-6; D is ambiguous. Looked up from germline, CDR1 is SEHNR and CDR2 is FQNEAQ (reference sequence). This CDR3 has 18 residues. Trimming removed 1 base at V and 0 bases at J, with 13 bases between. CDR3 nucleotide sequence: TGTGCCAGCAGCTTAGGACTCTTAACCTCCTCTGGGGCCAACGTCCTGACTTTC. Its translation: CASSLGLLTSSGANVLTF.

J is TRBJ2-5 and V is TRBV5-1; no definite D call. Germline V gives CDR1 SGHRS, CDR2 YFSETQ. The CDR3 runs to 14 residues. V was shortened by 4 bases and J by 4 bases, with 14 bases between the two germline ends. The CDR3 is CASSERVARETQYF. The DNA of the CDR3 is TGCGCCAGCAGCGAGCGAGTAGCCAGAGAGACCCAGTACTTC.

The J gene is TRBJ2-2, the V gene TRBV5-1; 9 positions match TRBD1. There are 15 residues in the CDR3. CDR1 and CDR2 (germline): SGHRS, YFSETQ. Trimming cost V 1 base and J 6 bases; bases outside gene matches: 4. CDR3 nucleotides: TGCGCCAGCAGCTTGTGGACAGGGGTACCCGGGGAGCTGTTTTTT. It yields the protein CASSLWTGVPGELFF.

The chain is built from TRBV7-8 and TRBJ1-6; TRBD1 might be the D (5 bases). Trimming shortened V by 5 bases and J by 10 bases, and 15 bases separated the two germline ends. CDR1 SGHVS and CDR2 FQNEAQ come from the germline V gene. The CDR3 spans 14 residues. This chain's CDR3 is CASSIQDRGSPLHF. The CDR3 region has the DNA TGTGCCAGCAGCATACAGGATCGGGGGTCACCCCTCCACTTT. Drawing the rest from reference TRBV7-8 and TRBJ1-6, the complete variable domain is GAGVSQSPRYKVAKRGQDVALRCDPISGHVSLFWYQQALGQGPEFLTYFQNEAQLDKSGLPSDRFFAERPEGSVSTLKIQRTQQEDSAVYLCASSIQDRGSPLHFGNGTRLTVT.

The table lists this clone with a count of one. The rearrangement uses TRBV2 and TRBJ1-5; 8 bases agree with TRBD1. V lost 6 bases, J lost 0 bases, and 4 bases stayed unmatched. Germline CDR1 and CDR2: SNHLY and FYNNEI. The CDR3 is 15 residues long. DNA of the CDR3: TGTGCCAGCAGCCGGGACAGGAATAGCAATCAGCCCCAGCATTTT. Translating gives CASSRDRNSNQPQHF.

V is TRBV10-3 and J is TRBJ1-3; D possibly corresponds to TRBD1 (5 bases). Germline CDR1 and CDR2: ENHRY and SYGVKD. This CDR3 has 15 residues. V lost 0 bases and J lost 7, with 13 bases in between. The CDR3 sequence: CAISESAGPSNTIYF. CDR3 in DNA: TGTGCCATCAGTGAGTCGGCAGGGCCGAGCAACACCATATATTTT.

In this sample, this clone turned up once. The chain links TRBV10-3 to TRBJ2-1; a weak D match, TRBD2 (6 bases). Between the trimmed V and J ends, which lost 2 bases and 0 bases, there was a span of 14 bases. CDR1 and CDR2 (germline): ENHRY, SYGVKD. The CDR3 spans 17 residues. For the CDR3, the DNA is TGTGCCATCAGTGAGCTAAGCGGGCAGACCTCCTACAATGAGCAGTTCTTC. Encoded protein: CAISELSGQTSYNEQFF.

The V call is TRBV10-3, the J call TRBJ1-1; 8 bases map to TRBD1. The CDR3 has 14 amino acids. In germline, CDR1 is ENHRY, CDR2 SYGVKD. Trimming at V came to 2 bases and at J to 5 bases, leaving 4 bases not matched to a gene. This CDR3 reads CAISEDRGGTEAFF. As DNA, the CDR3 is TGTGCCATCAGTGAGGACAGGGGAGGAACTGAAGCTTTCTTT.

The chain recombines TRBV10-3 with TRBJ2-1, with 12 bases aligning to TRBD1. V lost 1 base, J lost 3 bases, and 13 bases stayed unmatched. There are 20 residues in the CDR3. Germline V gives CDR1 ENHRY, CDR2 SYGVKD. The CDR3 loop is CAISELEGTGGGSGYNEQFF. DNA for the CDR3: TGTGCCATCAGTGAGTTGGAGGGGACAGGGGGCGGATCGGGCTACAATGAGCAGTTCTTC.

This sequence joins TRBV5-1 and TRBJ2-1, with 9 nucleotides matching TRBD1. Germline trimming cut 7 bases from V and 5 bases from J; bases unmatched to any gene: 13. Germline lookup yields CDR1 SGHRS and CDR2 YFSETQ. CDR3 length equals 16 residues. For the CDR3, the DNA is TGCGCCAGCTCTCCAACATCCGGGACAGGGAACAATGAGCAGTTCTTC. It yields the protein CASSPTSGTGNNEQFF.

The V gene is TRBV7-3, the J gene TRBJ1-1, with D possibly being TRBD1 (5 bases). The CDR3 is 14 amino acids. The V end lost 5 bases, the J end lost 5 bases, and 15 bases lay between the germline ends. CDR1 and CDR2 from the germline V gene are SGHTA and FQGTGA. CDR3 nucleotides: TGTGCCAGCAGCATACAGGTGACGGGGACTGAAGCTTTCTTT. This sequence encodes CASSIQVTGTEAFF.

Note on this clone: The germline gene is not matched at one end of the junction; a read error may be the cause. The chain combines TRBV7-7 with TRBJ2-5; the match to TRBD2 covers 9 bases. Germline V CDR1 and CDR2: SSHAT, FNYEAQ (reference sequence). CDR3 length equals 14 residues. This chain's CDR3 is CASSRGLAEETQYF. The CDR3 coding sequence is TGTGCTAGCAGCAGGGGACTAGCCGAAGAGACCCAGTACTTC.

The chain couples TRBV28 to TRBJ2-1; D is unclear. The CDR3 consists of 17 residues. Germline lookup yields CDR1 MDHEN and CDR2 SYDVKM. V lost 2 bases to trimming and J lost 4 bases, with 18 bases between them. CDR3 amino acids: CASSLDPPRGPYNEQFF. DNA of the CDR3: TGTGCCAGCAGTTTAGATCCCCCCCGCGGACCATACAATGAGCAGTTCTTC.

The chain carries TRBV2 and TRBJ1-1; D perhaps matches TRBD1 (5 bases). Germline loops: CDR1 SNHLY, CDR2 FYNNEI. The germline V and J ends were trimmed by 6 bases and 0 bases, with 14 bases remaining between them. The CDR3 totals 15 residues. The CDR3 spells CASRTRQSMNTEAFF. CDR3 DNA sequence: TGTGCCAGCAGAACCCGACAGAGCATGAACACTGAAGCTTTCTTT.

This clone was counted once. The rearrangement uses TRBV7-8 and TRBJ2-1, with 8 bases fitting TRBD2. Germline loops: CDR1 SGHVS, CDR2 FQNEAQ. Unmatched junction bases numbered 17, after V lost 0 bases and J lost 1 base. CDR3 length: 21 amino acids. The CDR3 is CASSLARGGVSGGLSYNEQFF. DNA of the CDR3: TGTGCCAGCAGCTTAGCGCGAGGTGGTGTCTCGGGGGGGCTTTCCTACAATGAGCAGTTCTTC.

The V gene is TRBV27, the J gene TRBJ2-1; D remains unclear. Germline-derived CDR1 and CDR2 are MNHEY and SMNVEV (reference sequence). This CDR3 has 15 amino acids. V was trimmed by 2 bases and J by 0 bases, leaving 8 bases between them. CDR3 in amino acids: CASSLIQSSYNEQFF. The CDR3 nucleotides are TGTGCCAGCAGTTTAATACAGAGCTCCTACAATGAGCAGTTCTTC.

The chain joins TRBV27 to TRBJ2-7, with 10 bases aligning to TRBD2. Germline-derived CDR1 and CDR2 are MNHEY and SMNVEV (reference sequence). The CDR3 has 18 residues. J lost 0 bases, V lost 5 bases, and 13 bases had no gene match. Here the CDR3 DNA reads TGTGCCAGCAGTCCTCGGGGTAGCGGGAGGAGTAGCTCCTACGAGCAGTACTTC. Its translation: CASSPRGSGRSSSYEQYF.

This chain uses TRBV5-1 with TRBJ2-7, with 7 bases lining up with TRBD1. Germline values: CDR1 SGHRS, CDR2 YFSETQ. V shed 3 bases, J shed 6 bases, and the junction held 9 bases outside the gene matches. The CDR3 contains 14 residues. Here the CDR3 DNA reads TGCGCCAGCAGCTGGGGACAGCTTAGTAGCGAGCAGTACTTC. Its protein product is CASSWGQLSSEQYF.

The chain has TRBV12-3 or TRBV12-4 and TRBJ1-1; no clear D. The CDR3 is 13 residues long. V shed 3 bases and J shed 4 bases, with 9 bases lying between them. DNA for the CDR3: TGTGCCAGCAGTTTGGGAAGCCGCACTGAAGCTTTCTTT. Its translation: CASSLGSRTEAFF.

The CDR3 protein is CASSYSRGNQPQHF. CDR3 DNA: TGTGCCAGCAGTTACTCTCGGGGCAATCAGCCCCAGCATTTT. J is TRBJ1-5 and V is TRBV6-5; D not certain. The germline V gene encodes CDR1 MNHEY and CDR2 SVGAGI. Deletions cut 0 bases from V and 2 bases from J, with 5 bases between. The CDR3 totals 14 residues.

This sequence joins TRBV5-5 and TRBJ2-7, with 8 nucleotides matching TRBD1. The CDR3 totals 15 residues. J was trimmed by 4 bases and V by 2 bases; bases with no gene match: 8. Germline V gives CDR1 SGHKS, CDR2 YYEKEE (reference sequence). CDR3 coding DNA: TGTGCCAGCAGCTTTGGCCAGGGGGCGAATTACGAGCAGTACTTC. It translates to CASSFGQGANYEQYF. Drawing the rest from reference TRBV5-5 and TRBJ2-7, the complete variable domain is DAGVTQSPTHLIKTRGQQVTLRCSPISGHKSVSWYQQVLGQGPQFIFQYYEKEERGRGNFPDRFSARQFPNYSSELNVNALLLGDSALYLCASSFGQGANYEQYFGPGTRLTVT.